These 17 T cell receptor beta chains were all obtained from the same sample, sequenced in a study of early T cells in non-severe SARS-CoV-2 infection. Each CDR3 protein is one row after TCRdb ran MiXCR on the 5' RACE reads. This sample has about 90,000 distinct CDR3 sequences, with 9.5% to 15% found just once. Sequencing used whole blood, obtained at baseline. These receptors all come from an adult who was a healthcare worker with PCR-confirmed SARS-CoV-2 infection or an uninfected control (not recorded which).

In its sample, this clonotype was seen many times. For the CDR3, the DNA is TGTGCCAGCAGTTTACGAGGGTTTGGGTACGAGCAGTACTTC. Translated: CASSLRGFGYEQYF. The chain is built from TRBV12-3 or TRBV12-4 and TRBJ2-7, with D tentatively TRBD2 (5 bases). This CDR3 has 14 residues. Trimming shortened V by 2 bases and J by 4 bases, and 12 bases separated the two germline ends.

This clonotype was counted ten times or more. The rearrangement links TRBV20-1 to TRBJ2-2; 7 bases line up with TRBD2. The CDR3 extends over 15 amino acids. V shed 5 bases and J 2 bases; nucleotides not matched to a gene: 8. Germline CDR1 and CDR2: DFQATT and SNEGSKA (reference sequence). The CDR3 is CSAARSGDNTGELFF. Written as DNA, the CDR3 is TGCAGTGCTGCCAGGAGCGGGGACAACACCGGGGAGCTGTTTTTT.

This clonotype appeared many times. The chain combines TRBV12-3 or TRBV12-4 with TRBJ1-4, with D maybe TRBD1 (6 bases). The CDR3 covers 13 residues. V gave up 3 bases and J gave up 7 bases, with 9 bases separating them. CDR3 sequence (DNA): TGTGCCAGCAGTTTCCAGGGGTTTGAAAAACTGTTTTTT. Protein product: CASSFQGFEKLFF.

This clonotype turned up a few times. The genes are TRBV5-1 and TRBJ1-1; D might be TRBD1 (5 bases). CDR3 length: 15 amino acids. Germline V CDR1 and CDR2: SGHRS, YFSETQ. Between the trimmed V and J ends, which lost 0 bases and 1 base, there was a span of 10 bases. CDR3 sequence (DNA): TGCGCCAGCAGCTTGGCAGGGACGGCGAACACTGAAGCTTTCTTT. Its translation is CASSLAGTANTEAFF.

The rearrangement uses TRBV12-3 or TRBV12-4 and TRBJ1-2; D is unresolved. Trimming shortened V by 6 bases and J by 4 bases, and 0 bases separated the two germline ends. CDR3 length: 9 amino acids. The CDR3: CASSYGYTF. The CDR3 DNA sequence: TGTGCCAGCAGCTATGGCTACACCTTC.

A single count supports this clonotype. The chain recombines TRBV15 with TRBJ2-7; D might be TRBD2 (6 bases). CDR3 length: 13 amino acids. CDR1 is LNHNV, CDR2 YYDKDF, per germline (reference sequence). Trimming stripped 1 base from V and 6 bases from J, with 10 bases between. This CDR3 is CATSRGTTREQYF. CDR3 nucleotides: TGTGCCACCAGCAGAGGGACTACTCGCGAGCAGTACTTC.

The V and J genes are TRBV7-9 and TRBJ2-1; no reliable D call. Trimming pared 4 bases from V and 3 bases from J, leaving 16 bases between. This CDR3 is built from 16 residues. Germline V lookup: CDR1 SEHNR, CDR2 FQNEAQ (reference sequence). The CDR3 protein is CASSSTASSFYNEQFF. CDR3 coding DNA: TGTGCCAGCAGCTCCACGGCCAGTTCTTTCTACAATGAGCAGTTCTTC.

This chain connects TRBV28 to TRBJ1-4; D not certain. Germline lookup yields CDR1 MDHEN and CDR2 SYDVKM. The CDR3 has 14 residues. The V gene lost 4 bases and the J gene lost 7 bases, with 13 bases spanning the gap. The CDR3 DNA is TGTGCCAGCAGTTACCGACTGGGTAGTGAAAAACTGTTTTTT. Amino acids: CASSYRLGSEKLFF.

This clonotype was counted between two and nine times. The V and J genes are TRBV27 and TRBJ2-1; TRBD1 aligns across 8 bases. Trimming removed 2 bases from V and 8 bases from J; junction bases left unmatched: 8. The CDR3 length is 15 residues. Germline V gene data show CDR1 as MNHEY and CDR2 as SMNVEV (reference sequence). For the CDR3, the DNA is TGTGCCAGCAGTTTACAGGGGGCTTCTGTATATGAGCAGTTCTTC. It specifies CASSLQGASVYEQFF.

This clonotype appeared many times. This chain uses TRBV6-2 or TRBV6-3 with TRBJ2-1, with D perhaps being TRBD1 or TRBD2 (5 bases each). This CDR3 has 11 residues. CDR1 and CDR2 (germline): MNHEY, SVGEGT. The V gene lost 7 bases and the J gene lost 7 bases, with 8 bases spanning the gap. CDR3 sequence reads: CASTWGNEQFF. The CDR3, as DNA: TGTGCCAGCACGTGGGGGAATGAGCAGTTCTTC.

The CDR3: CASSPTPPRENYGYTF. The CDR3 nucleotides are TGTGCCAGCAGCCCCACACCCCCGCGCGAGAACTATGGCTACACCTTC. The chain links TRBV13 to TRBJ1-2; no reliable D call. Trimming removed 5 bases at V and 2 bases at J, with 18 bases between. Germline loops: CDR1 PRHDT, CDR2 FYEKMQ (reference sequence). This CDR3 is built from 16 residues.

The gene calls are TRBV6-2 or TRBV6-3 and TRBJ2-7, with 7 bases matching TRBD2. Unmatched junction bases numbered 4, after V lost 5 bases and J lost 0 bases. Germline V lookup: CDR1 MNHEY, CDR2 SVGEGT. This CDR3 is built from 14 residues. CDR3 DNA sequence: TGTGCCAGCAGTCCCCGGGACTACTCCTACGAGCAGTACTTC. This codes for CASSPRDYSYEQYF.

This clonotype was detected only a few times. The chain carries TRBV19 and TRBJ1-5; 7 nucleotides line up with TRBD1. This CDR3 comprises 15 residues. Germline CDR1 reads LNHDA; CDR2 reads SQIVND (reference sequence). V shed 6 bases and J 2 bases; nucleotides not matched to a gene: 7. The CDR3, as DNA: TGTGCCAGTAGCTACTCCGGGACAGGCAATCAGCCCCAGCATTTT. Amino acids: CASSYSGTGNQPQHF.

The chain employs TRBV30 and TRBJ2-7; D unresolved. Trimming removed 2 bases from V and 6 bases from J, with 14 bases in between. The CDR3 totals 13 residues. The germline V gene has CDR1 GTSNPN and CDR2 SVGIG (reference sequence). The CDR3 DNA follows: TGTGCCTGGAGTATGACGGGCCCGGGCGAGCAGTACTTC. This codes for CAWSMTGPGEQYF.

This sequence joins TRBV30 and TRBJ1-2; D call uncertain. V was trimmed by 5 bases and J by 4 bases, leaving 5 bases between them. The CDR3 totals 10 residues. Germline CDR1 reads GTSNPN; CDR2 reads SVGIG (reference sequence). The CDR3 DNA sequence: TGTGCCTGGGATGGCTATGGCTACACCTTC. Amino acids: CAWDGYGYTF.

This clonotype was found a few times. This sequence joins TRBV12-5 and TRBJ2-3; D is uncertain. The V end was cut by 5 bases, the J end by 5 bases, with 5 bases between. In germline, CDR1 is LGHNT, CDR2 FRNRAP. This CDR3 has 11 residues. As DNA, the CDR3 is TGTGCTAGTGGTCCCGGAGATACGCAGTATTTT. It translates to CASGPGDTQYF.

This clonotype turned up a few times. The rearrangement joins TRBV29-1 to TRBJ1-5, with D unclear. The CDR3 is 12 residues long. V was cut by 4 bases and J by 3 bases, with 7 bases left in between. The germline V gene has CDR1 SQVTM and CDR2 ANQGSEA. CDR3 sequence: CSVGSYNQPQHF. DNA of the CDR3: TGCAGCGTTGGAAGCTACAATCAGCCCCAGCATTTT. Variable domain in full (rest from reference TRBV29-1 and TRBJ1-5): SAVISQKPSRDICQRGTSLTIQCQVDSQVTMMFWYRQQPGQSLTLIATANQGSEATYESGFVIDKFPISRPNLTFSTLTVSNMSPEDSSIYLCSVGSYNQPQHFGDGTRLSIL.